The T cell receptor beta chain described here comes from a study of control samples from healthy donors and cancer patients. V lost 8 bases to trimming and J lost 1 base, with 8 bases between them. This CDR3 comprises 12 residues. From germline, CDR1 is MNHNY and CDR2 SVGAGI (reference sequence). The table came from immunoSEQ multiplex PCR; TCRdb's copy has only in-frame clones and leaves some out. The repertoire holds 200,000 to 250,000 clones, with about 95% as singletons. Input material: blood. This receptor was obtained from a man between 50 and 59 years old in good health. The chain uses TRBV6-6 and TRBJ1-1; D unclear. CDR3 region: CASEYTNTEAFF. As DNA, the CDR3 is TGTGCCAGCGAGTATACGAACACTGAAGCTTTCTTT.